This T cell receptor (beta chain) is drawn from a study of glioma-infiltrating T cells. In its sample, this clonotype was seen a few times. What it binds is unknown. The CDR3 has 15 amino acids. Per the germline V gene, CDR1 is LNHDA and CDR2 is SQIVND (reference sequence). The V end was cut by 3 bases, the J end by 1 base, with 10 bases between. Study findings and constraints: Very few CDR3 sequences were shared between tissue and blood.

TCR alpha and beta CDR3 regions were amplified from RNA using iRepertoire nested multiplex PCR. From the multiplex PCR reads, TCRdb called clonotypes with MiXCR, one entry per CDR3 protein. Among under 200,000 distinct CDR3 sequences listed, around 40% were seen once. This sequence joins TRBV19 and TRBJ1-5, with D possibly matching TRBD1 (6 bases). The sequence was collected from a human donor with low-grade glioma or glioblastoma, undergoing nonglioma brain surgery, or in good health (not recorded which). Sequencing was done on a sample of glioma tissue, nonneoplastic brain tissue, or PBMCs (not recorded which). The CDR3 DNA reads TGTGCCAGTAGTATGGCGCAGGGGAGCAATCAGCCCCAGCATTTT. It yields the protein CASSMAQGSNQPQHF.